This T cell receptor (beta chain) was captured by sequencing in a study of blood T cell repertoires in COVID-19. Profiling relied on immunoSEQ multiplex PCR, and the TCRdb table lists in-frame clones only, not all of them. This repertoire shows about 460,000 clones, approximately 86% found once; its top ten account for roughly 8.5%. V lost 5 bases, J lost 3 bases, and 21 bases lay in between. CDR1 and CDR2 from the germline V gene are SGHTA and FQGNSA. The CDR3 sequence is 17 residues long. This TCR came from a woman aged 55-69 years who had recovered from COVID-19. V and J are TRBV7-2 and TRBJ2-3; possibly TRBD2 for D (6 bases). Material for sequencing was PBMCs or T cells enriched from blood (not recorded which). CDR3 nucleotide sequence: TGTGCCAGCAGCCCGGGCCTCGGGGGACTTGGGACAGATACGCAGTATTTT. This translates into CASSPGLGGLGTDTQYF.